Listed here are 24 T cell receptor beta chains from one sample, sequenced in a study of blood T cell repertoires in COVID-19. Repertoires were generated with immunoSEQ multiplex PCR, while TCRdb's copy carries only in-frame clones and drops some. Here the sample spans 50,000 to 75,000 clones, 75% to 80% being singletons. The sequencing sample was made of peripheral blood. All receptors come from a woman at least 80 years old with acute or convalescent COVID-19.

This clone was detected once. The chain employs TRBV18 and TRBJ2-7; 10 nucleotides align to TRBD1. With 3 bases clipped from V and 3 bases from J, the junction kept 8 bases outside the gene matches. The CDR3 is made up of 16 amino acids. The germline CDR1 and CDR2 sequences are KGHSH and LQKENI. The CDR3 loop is CASSPLTGGGFYEQYF. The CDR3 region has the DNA TGTGCCAGCTCACCCCTGACAGGGGGCGGTTTCTACGAGCAGTACTTC.

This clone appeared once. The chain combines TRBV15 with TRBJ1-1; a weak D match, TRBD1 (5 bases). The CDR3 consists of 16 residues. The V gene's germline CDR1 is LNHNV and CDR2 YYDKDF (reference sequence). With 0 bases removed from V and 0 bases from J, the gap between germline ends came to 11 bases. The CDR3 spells CATSRDITGVNTEAFF. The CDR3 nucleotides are TGTGCCACCAGCAGAGATATTACGGGGGTGAACACTGAAGCTTTCTTT.

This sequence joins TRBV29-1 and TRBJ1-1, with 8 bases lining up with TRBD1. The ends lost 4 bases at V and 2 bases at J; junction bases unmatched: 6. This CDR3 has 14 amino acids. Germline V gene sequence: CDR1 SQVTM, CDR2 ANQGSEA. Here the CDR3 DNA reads TGCAGCGTTGCAGGGGGCCTGGGAAACACTGAAGCTTTCTTT. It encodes CSVAGGLGNTEAFF.

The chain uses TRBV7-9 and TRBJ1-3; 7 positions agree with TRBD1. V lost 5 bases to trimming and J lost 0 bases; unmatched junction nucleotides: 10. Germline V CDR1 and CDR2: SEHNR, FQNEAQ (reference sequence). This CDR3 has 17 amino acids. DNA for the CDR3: TGTGCCAGCAGCGACCACAGGGGCGCTGCCTCTGGAAACACCATATATTTT. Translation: CASSDHRGAASGNTIYF.

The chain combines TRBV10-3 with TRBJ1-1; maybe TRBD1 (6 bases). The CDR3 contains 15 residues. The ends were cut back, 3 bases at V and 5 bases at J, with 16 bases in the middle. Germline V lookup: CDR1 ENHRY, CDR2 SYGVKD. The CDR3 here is CAISDRTGRGTEAFF. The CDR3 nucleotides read TGTGCCATCAGTGACCGCACAGGGAGAGGGACTGAAGCTTTCTTT.

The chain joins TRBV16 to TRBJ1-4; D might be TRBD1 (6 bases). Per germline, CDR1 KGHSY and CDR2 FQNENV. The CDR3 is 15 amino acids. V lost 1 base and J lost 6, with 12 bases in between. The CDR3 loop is CASSQYGGRDEKLFF. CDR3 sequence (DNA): TGTGCCAGCAGCCAATACGGGGGGCGAGATGAAAAACTGTTTTTT. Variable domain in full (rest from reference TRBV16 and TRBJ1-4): GEEVAQTPKHLVRGEGQKAKLYCAPIKGHSYVFWYQQVLKNEFKFLISFQNENVFDETGMPKERFSAKCLPNSPCSLEIQATKLEDSAVYFCASSQYGGRDEKLFFGSGTQLSVL.

This CDR3 reads CASSLPSGRPFF. The DNA for the CDR3 is TGTGCCAGCAGCTTGCCTAGCGGGAGACCGTTCTTC. The chain uses TRBV5-6 and TRBJ2-1, with 10 bases fitting TRBD2. The CDR3 is 12 amino acids. Germline V gives CDR1 SGHDT, CDR2 YYEEEE. J lost 15 bases, V lost 1 base, and 4 bases had no gene match.

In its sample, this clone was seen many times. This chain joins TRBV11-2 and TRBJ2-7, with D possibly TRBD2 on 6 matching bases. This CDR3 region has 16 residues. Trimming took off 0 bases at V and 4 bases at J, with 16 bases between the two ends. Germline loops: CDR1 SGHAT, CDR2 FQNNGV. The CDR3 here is CASSLDGTVGGYEQYF. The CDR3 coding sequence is TGTGCCAGCAGCTTAGATGGGACGGTGGGGGGTTACGAGCAGTACTTC.

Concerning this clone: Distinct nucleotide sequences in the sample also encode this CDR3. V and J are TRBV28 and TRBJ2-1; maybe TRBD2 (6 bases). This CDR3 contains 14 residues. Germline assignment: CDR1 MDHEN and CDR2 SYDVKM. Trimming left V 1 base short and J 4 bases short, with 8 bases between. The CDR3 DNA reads TGTGCCAGCAGTTTATCCGGGACTTACAATGAGCAGTTCTTC. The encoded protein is CASSLSGTYNEQFF.

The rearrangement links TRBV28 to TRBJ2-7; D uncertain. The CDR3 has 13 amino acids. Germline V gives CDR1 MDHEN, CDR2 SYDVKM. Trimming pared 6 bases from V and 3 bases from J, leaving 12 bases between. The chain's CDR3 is CASSLRSLYEQYF. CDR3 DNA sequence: TGTGCCAGCAGCCTGCGGAGTCTCTACGAGCAGTACTTC.

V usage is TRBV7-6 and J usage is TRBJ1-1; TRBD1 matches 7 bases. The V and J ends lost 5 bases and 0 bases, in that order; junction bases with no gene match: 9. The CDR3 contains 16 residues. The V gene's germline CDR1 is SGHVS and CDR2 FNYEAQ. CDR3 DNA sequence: TGTGCCAGCAGCCCAAGACCGGGACAGATGAACACTGAAGCTTTCTTT. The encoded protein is CASSPRPGQMNTEAFF.

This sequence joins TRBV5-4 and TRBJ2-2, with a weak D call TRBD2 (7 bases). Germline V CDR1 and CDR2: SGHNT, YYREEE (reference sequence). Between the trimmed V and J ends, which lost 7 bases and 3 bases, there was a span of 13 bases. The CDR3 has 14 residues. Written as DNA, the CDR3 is TGTGCCAGCCGCAGAGGGGGGGACACCGGGGAGCTGTTTTTT. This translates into CASRRGGDTGELFF.

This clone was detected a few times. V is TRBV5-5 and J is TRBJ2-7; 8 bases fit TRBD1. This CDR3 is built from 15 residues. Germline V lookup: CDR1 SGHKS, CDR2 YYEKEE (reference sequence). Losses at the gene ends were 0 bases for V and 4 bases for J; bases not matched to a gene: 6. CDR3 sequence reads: CASSLGQGTRYEQYF. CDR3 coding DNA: TGTGCCAGCAGCTTGGGACAGGGGACAAGGTACGAGCAGTACTTC.

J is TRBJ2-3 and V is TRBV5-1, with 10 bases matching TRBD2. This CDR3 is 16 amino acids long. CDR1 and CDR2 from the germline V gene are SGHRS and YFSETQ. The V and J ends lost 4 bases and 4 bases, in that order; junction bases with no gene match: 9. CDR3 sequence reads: CASSRLAGAGADTQYF. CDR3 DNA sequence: TGCGCCAGCAGCCGTCTAGCGGGAGCGGGGGCAGATACGCAGTATTTT.

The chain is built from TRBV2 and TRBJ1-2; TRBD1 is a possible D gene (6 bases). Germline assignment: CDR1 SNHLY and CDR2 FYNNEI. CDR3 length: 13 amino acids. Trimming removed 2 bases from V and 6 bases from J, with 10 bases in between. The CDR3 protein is CASSELQGDGYTF. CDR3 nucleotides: TGTGCCAGCAGTGAACTACAGGGTGATGGCTACACCTTC.

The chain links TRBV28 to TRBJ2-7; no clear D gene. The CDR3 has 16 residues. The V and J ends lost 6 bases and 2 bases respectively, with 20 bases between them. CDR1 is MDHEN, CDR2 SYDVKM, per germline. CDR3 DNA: TGTGCCAGCAGCCCCCCTGCCCAGGTCCCTCCCTACGAGCAGTACTTC. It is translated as CASSPPAQVPPYEQYF.

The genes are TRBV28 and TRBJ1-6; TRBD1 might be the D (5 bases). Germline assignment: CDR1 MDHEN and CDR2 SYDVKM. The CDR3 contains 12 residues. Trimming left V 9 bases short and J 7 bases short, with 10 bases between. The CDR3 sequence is CASSGGNSPLHF. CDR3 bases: TGTGCCAGTTCCGGGGGAAATTCACCCCTCCACTTT.

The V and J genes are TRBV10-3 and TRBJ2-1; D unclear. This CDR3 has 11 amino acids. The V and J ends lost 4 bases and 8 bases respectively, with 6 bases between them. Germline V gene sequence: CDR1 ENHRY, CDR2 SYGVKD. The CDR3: CAISGGDEQFF. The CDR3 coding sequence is TGTGCCATCAGTGGAGGCGATGAGCAGTTCTTC.

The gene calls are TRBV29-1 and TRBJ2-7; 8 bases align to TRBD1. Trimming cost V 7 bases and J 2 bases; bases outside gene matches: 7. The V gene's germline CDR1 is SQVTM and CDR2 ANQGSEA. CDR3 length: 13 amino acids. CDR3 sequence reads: CSARQGPTYEQYF. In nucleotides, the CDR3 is TGCAGCGCTCGACAGGGGCCGACCTACGAGCAGTACTTC.

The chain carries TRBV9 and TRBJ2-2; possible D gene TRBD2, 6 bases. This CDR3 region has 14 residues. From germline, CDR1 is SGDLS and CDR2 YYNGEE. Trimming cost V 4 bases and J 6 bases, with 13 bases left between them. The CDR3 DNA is TGTGCCAGCAGCACGAGCGGGCCATCCGGGGAGCTGTTTTTT. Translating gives CASSTSGPSGELFF.

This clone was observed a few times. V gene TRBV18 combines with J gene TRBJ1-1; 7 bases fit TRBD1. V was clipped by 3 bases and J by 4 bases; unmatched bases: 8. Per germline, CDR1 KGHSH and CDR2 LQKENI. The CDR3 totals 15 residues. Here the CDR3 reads CASSPSTTGITEAFF. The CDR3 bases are TGTGCCAGCTCACCCTCCACGACAGGGATCACTGAAGCTTTCTTT.

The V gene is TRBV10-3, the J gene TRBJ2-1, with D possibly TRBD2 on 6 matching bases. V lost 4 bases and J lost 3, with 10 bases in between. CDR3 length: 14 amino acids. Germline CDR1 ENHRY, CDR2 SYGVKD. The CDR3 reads CAISGGGFYNEQFF. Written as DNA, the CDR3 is TGTGCCATCAGTGGAGGAGGGTTCTACAATGAGCAGTTCTTC.

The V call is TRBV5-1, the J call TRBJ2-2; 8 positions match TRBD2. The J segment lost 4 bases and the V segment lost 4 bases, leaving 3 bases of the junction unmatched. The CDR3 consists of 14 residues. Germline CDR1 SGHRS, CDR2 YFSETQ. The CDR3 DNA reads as TGCGCCAGCAGCCGGGGGGGAGTCACCGGGGAGCTGTTTTTT. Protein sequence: CASSRGGVTGELFF.

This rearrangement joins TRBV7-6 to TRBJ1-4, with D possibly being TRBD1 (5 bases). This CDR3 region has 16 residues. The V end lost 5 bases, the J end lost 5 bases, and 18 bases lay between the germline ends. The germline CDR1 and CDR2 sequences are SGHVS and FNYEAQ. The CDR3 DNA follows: TGTGCCAGCAGCCCGGGGAGGGGACGCACCAATGAAAAACTGTTTTTT. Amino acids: CASSPGRGRTNEKLFF.